This passage covers 19 T cell receptor beta chains from one sample sequenced in a study of response to subunit inactivated influenza vaccine. One entry per CDR3 protein, called by TCRdb with MiXCR from the RT-PCR reads. This sample yields around 320,000 distinct CDR3 sequences, of which about 20% are seen a single time; approximately 10% belongs to the top ten. The starting material was PBMCs from blood, obtained 21 months after vaccination. Source of these receptors: a man aged 50-75 years who received an inactivated influenza vaccine.

This clonotype was observed many times. The chain has TRBV4-3 and TRBJ1-3; 9 nucleotides align to TRBD1. The length of the CDR3 is 16 residues. Germline values: CDR1 LGHNA, CDR2 YSLEER. V trimming: 0 bases; J trimming: 4 bases; junction bases outside the gene matches: 4. CDR3: CASSQEGTGSGNTIYF. In DNA, the CDR3 is TGCGCCAGCAGCCAAGAGGGGACAGGGTCCGGAAACACCATATATTTT.

This clonotype was seen a few times. This sequence joins TRBV5-1 and TRBJ2-1; TRBD2 aligns across 8 bases. Losses at the gene ends were 0 bases for V and 7 bases for J; bases not matched to a gene: 3. CDR1 is SGHRS and CDR2 is YFSETQ in the germline V gene. The CDR3 extends over 14 amino acids. CDR3 in DNA: TGCGCCAGCAGCTTGGACGGGACTAGGAATGAGCAGTTCTTC. Protein sequence: CASSLDGTRNEQFF.

The genes are TRBV25-1 and TRBJ1-6; 8 nucleotides agree with TRBD1. This CDR3 is built from 14 residues. Germline lookup yields CDR1 MGHDK and CDR2 SYGVNS. The V and J ends lost 6 bases and 9 bases, in that order; junction bases with no gene match: 7. The CDR3 region is CASSTTGESSPLHF. The CDR3 DNA follows: TGTGCCAGCAGCACGACAGGGGAAAGTTCACCCCTCCACTTT.

This clonotype was observed a few times. The chain has TRBV5-1 and TRBJ1-1, with D perhaps matching TRBD1 (5 bases). Germline V gene lookup returns CDR1 SGHRS and CDR2 YFSETQ. V was shortened by 4 bases and J by 5 bases, with 18 bases between the two germline ends. There are 15 residues in the CDR3. DNA of the CDR3: TGCGCCAGCAGCGCCCGGGACTTCGGAGGAACTGAAGCTTTCTTT. This encodes CASSARDFGGTEAFF.

This chain connects TRBV15 to TRBJ1-3; D not resolved. The CDR3 totals 17 residues. V was pared by 1 base and J by 0 bases, with 13 bases between. The V gene's germline CDR1 is LNHNV and CDR2 YYDKDF (reference sequence). CDR3 nucleotide sequence: TGTGCCACCAGCAGAGCGTCCATCGGGAGCTCTGGAAACACCATATATTTT. This encodes CATSRASIGSSGNTIYF. The full variable domain, with the rest looked up from reference TRBV15 and TRBJ1-3, is DAMVIQNPRYQVTQFGKPVTLSCSQTLNHNVMYWYQQKSSQAPKLLFHYYDKDFNNEADTPDNFQSRRPNTSFCFLDIRSPGLGDTAMYLCATSRASIGSSGNTIYFGEGSWLTVV.

The chain joins TRBV11-2 to TRBJ2-7; the D gene could be TRBD1 or TRBD2 (6 bases each). The CDR3 is made up of 18 amino acids. Germline assignment: CDR1 SGHAT and CDR2 FQNNGV. Trimming removed 4 bases from V and 0 bases from J, with 22 bases in between. The CDR3 nucleotides read TGTGCCAGCAGCTCCTTCCTTTCAATAGGGGGGAGCTCCTACGAGCAGTACTTC. This translates into CASSSFLSIGGSSYEQYF.

The chain uses TRBV9 and TRBJ2-5; maybe TRBD2 (5 bases). The CDR3 sequence is 15 residues long. The germline V and J ends were trimmed by 0 bases and 4 bases, with 13 bases remaining between them. CDR1 SGDLS and CDR2 YYNGEE come from the germline V gene. CDR3 amino acids: CASSVGAGVGETQYF. The CDR3, as DNA: TGTGCCAGCAGCGTAGGGGCGGGTGTGGGAGAGACCCAGTACTTC.

V is TRBV20-1 and J is TRBJ1-6; TRBD1 agrees at 8 bases. Trimming took 4 bases from V and 9 from J; bases not matched to a gene: 8. The CDR3 is made up of 14 amino acids. Germline V lookup: CDR1 DFQATT, CDR2 SNEGSKA (reference sequence). The CDR3 coding sequence is TGCAGTGCTATGTCGGACAGGGAAGGTTCACCCCTCCACTTT. This gives the protein CSAMSDREGSPLHF.

The table lists this clonotype with a few counts. The CDR3, as DNA: TGTGCCAGCAGCCAAGATCCGGGGATTCTAACGAATCAGCCCCAGCATTTT. It specifies CASSQDPGILTNQPQHF. The chain links TRBV4-2 to TRBJ1-5; no reliable D call. Deletions cut 0 bases from V and 4 bases from J, with 16 bases between. The CDR3 runs 17 residues. Germline CDR1 reads LGHNA; CDR2 reads YNFKEQ.

The table lists this clonotype with a few counts. The chain links TRBV4-1 to TRBJ1-5; maybe TRBD1 (5 bases). The CDR3 sequence is 17 residues long. Germline CDR1 and CDR2: MGHRA and YSYEKL. V lost 4 bases and J lost 3, with 19 bases in between. CDR3 protein: CASSPTVMGVNNQPQHF. CDR3 DNA: TGCGCCAGCAGCCCTACTGTTATGGGGGTAAACAATCAGCCCCAGCATTTT.

At least ten counts were recorded for this clonotype. The chain uses TRBV4-2 and TRBJ1-4; 7 bases are shared with TRBD1. With V trimmed by 1 base and J by 8 bases, 4 bases remained unmatched. The CDR3 has 14 amino acids. Per the germline V gene, CDR1 is LGHNA and CDR2 is YNFKEQ. The CDR3 region has the DNA TGTGCCAGCAGCCAAGTAACAGGGGAGGAAAAACTGTTTTTT. It translates to CASSQVTGEEKLFF.

This clonotype was seen more than once but under ten times. The genes are TRBV20-1 and TRBJ1-4; D gene uncertain. Trimming stripped 2 bases from V and 0 bases from J, with 4 bases between. The CDR3 loop spans 13 amino acids. CDR1 DFQATT and CDR2 SNEGSKA come from the germline V gene (reference sequence). The CDR3 coding sequence is TGCAGTGCTAGACAGGCAACTAATGAAAAACTGTTTTTT. This translates into CSARQATNEKLFF.

This clonotype was detected many times. The gene calls are TRBV7-2 and TRBJ1-2; possible D gene TRBD1, 5 bases. Trimming left V 0 bases short and J 3 bases short, with 14 bases between. The CDR3 has 16 amino acids. Germline V CDR1 and CDR2: SGHTA, FQGNSA. The CDR3 is CASSLASTVKDYGYTF. The CDR3 DNA reads TGTGCCAGCAGCTTAGCCTCGACAGTTAAGGACTATGGCTACACCTTC.

This clonotype appeared many times. This chain uses TRBV5-1 with TRBJ1-2, with D unclear. This CDR3 has 12 amino acids. V lost 5 bases and J 3 bases, leaving 8 bases between the germline ends. Germline values: CDR1 SGHRS, CDR2 YFSETQ. In nucleotides, the CDR3 is TGCGCCAGCAGATCAGAGGACTATGGCTACACCTTC. It encodes CASRSEDYGYTF.

This clonotype was found a few times. This sequence joins TRBV15 and TRBJ1-1; 8 nucleotides match TRBD1. Germline V CDR1 and CDR2: LNHNV, YYDKDF (reference sequence). This CDR3 is built from 16 residues. V shed 0 bases and J 6 bases; nucleotides not matched to a gene: 9. CDR3 sequence reads: CATSRDKRDRIAEAFF. In DNA form, the CDR3 reads TGTGCCACCAGCAGAGACAAAAGGGACAGGATAGCTGAAGCTTTCTTT.

This clonotype showed up just a few times. At one boundary the junction diverges from the germline segment, which might be a read error. The chain has TRBV7-7 and TRBJ2-7; D gene ambiguous. The CDR3 has 14 amino acids. CDR1 is SSHAT and CDR2 is FNYEAQ in the germline V gene (reference sequence). The DNA for the CDR3 is TGTGCTAGCAGCCTCTCGGTCAATACCTACGAGCAGTACTTC. Protein sequence: CASSLSVNTYEQYF. The full variable domain, in which reference TRBV7-7 and TRBJ2-7 provide the parts outside the CDR3, is GAGVSQSPRYKVTKRGQDVTLRCDPISSHATLYWYQQALGQGPEFLTYFNYEAQPDKSGLPSDRFSAERPEGSISTLTIQRTEQRDSAMYRCASSLSVNTYEQYFGPGTRLTVT.

This clonotype has only a few counts. The rearrangement uses TRBV7-9 and TRBJ2-3; the D call may be TRBD1 or TRBD2 (5 bases each). The CDR3 is 15 residues long. V gave up 2 bases and J gave up 2 bases, with 11 bases separating them. Germline V gives CDR1 SEHNR, CDR2 FQNEAQ (reference sequence). The CDR3 DNA sequence: TGTGCCAGCAGCTTAACAGGACGGGACACAGATACGCAGTATTTT. Encoded protein: CASSLTGRDTDTQYF.

This clonotype was detected only a few times. The chain joins TRBV6-2 or TRBV6-3 to TRBJ2-3; a weak D match, TRBD1 (5 bases). Trimming removed 5 bases from V and 3 bases from J, with 9 bases in between. The CDR3 length is 13 residues. Germline values: CDR1 MNHEY, CDR2 SVGEGT. CDR3 region: CASSPRQTDTQYF. DNA of the CDR3: TGTGCCAGCAGTCCCCGACAGACAGATACGCAGTATTTT.

This clonotype came up a few times. The chain uses TRBV29-1 and TRBJ1-4; 8 nucleotides line up with TRBD1. Germline V lookup: CDR1 SQVTM, CDR2 ANQGSEA. This CDR3 has 16 amino acids. Trimming took 7 bases from V and 3 from J; bases not matched to a gene: 13. The CDR3, as DNA: TGCAGCGCCGGTGGGGCAGGGGGCGCAGCTAATGAAAAACTGTTTTTT. Translated, it gives CSAGGAGGAANEKLFF. The entire variable domain, with the rest obtained from reference TRBV29-1 and TRBJ1-4, is as follows: SAVISQKPSRDICQRGTSLTIQCQVDSQVTMMFWYRQQPGQSLTLIATANQGSEATYESGFVIDKFPISRPNLTFSTLTVSNMSPEDSSIYLCSAGGAGGAANEKLFFGSGTQLSVL.